Reported below is one T cell receptor (beta chain). Its target is not known. The data were taken from a study of lymphopenia after photon versus proton radiotherapy. Whole-study results and caveats: Better survival with proton therapy was suggested as possible, not demonstrated.

Measured with immunoSEQ multiplex PCR; TCRdb has only the in-frame clones, and not every one. The profile shows roughly 30,000 clones, around 81% of them singletons. Germline CDR1 SGHTA, CDR2 FQGTGA. This CDR3 has 15 amino acids. The ends lost 0 bases at V and 7 bases at J; junction bases unmatched: 4. The source was peripheral blood, collected from a patient treated with photon-based radiotherapy. The clonotype was recovered from a man aged 45-60 years with gastric cancer. The chain is built from TRBV7-3 and TRBJ1-5, with 9 bases identical to TRBD1. The CDR3 sequence: CASSLTGTGNQPQHF. CDR3 DNA sequence: TGTGCCAGCAGCTTAACAGGGACAGGGAACCAGCCCCAGCATTTT.